This is a list of T cell receptor beta chains from one sample in a study of graft-versus-host responses after intestinal transplantation. The antigens for these receptors are not known. Sequencing was performed with immunoSEQ multiplex PCR; in TCRdb, only in-frame clones are kept and a portion is missing. Here the sample spans tens of thousands of clones, 88% being singletons. The sample here was unstimulated CD4+ T cells sorted from spleen or lymph node cells, taken before transplant. The receptors come from a human donor who was the organ donor for an intestinal transplant. Both conserved end residues are part of each CDR3. Fields, in order: clone size, V gene, CDR3 length, D gene, J gene, CDR3 DNA, CDR3 protein. D genes are given only for firm matches. Clone size, where shown, is once, few, many, or a class for clones that have expanded.

NA	TRBV27	13	TRBD2	TRBJ2-5	TGTGCCAGCAGCACCATAGCGGGTGGGGCCCAGTACTTC	CASSTIAGGAQYF
NA	TRBV5-4	15	NA	TRBJ2-5	TGTGCCAGCAGCTTGGGGGGTAGCGTTGAGAGGACCCAGTACTTC	CASSLGGSVERTQYF
NA	TRBV29-1	13	TRBD1	TRBJ2-7	TGCAGCATCCAGACAGGGTACTTCTACGAGCAGTACTTC	CSIQTGYFYEQYF
NA	TRBV5-1	11	NA	TRBJ1-1	TGCGCCGGCAGCCAAAACACTGAAGCTTTCTTT	CAGSQNTEAFF
NA	TRBV27	13	NA	TRBJ1-5	TGTGCCAGCAGTTTAGGCCGCAATCAGCCCCAGCATTTT	CASSLGRNQPQHF
NA	TRBV6-1	13	TRBD2	TRBJ2-5	TGTGCCAGTACGCAACAGACCCAAGCGGGGCAGTACTTC	CASTQQTQAGQYF
NA	TRBV7-2	16	TRBD2	TRBJ2-7	TGTGCCAGCAGCAATGGACTCGGGACCCTAGCGGGAGAGCAGTACTTC	CASSNGLGTLAGEQYF
NA	TRBV2	14	TRBD1	TRBJ2-7	TGTGCCAGCAGAAATATCAGGGGGCGCTACGAGCAGTACTTC	CASRNIRGRYEQYF
NA	TRBV14	16	NA	TRBJ2-7	TGTGCCAGCAGCCAAGGCCCTGGGCAGTACGCCTACGAGCAGTACTTC	CASSQGPGQYAYEQYF
NA	TRBV7-9	15	TRBD1	TRBJ1-4	TGTGCCAGCAGCCGCCGGAGACAGGGTAGTGAAAAACTGTTTTTT	CASSRRRQGSEKLFF
NA	TRBV7-9	16	NA	TRBJ1-1	TGTGCCAGCAGCTTATTAAAACTCGGGGGGGACACTGAAGCTTTCTTT	CASSLLKLGGDTEAFF
NA	TRBV9	17	TRBD2	TRBJ2-3	TGTGCCAGCAGCGTAGGAAGGACTAGCGGGAGCACAGATACGCAGTATTTT	CASSVGRTSGSTDTQYF
NA	TRBV7-8	15	NA	TRBJ2-3	TGTGCCAGCAGCTTATACCTTGGAGCCACAGATACGCAGTATTTT	CASSLYLGATDTQYF
NA	TRBV6-5	16	NA	TRBJ2-7	TGTGCCAGCAGTTACTCACGCCGGGAACCCCCCTACGAGCAGTACTTC	CASSYSRREPPYEQYF
few	TRBV11-1	14	NA	TRBJ1-6	TGTGCCAGCAGCTTAGCGGCGGCTAATTCACCCCTCCACTTT	CASSLAAANSPLHF